This is a list of T cell receptor beta chains from one sample in a study of Ad26.COV2.S vaccination and SARS-CoV-2 variants. TCRdb keeps only in-frame clones here, not all; method: immunoSEQ multiplex PCR. The sample yields 300,000 to 350,000 clones, roughly 90% seen once. Sequencing was performed on peripheral blood, taken in a trial of Ad26.COV2.S vaccine versus placebo. The receptors shown here come from a person aged 18-60 years who received the Ad26.COV2.S COVID-19 vaccine or a placebo. Each CDR3 is given with its conserved first and last residue. D genes are given only for firm matches. Where a row states a size, it is once, few, many or the class of an expanded clone; other rows omit it.

>TRBV4-3|.|TRBJ2-3|.
CASSQDRTDTQYF
TGCGCCAGCAGCCAAGATCGGACAGATACGCAGTATTTT
>TRBV5-4|.|TRBJ2-3|.
CASSPKGGASTDTQYF
TGTGCCAGCAGCCCAAAGGGCGGAGCTAGCACAGATACGCAGTATTTT
>TRBV6-5|.|TRBJ2-7|TRBD1
CASSSGTGVRGEQYF
TGTGCCAGCAGTTCCGGGACAGGGGTACGTGGGGAGCAGTACTTC
>TRBV27|.|TRBJ1-2|.
CASTKITPGSADGNYGYTF
TGTGCCAGCACCAAAATCACTCCGGGATCCGCCGATGGAAACTATGGCTACACCTTC
>TRBV7-9|.|TRBJ2-2|.
CASRGFSNTGELFF
TGTGCCAGCAGGGGTTTCTCGAACACCGGGGAGCTGTTTTTT
>TRBV19|.|TRBJ1-2|.
CASRKYRASNYGYTF
TGTGCCAGTAGAAAATACAGGGCATCTAACTATGGCTACACCTTC
>TRBV5-8|.|TRBJ1-5|.
CASSWAGAESNQPQHF
TGTGCCAGCAGCTGGGCAGGGGCCGAGAGCAATCAGCCCCAGCATTTT
>TRBV3-1/TRBV3-2|few|TRBJ1-2|.
CASSQAGRDGYTF
TGTGCCAGCAGCCAAGCAGGGAGGGATGGCTACACCTTC
>TRBV7-9|.|TRBJ2-3|.
CASSFRQDSDTQYF
TGTGCCAGCAGCTTCCGACAGGACTCAGATACGCAGTATTTT
>TRBV14|.|TRBJ2-2|.
CASSRGGGPLSGLFF
TGTGCCAGCAGTCGAGGCGGCGGACCTCTCTCTGGGCTGTTTTTT
>TRBV6-5|once|TRBJ2-7|.
CASSYSRYEQYF
TGTGCCAGCAGTTATTCGCGGTACGAGCAGTACTTC
>TRBV7-2|once|TRBJ1-1|.
CASSRTAGQNTEAFF
TGTGCCAGCAGCCGGACCGCGGGACAGAACACTGAAGCTTTCTTT
>TRBV4-1|.|TRBJ2-3|.
CASSHPTDTQYF
TGCGCCAGCAGCCATCCAACAGATACGCAGTATTTT
>TRBV30|few|TRBJ1-3|.
CAWSGGHSSGNTIYF
TGTGCCTGGAGTGGGGGACACAGCTCTGGAAACACCATATATTTT
>TRBV10-3|.|TRBJ2-1|TRBD2
CAIGVAGQDNEQFF
TGTGCCATCGGAGTAGCGGGGCAGGACAATGAGCAGTTCTTC
>TRBV14|.|TRBJ2-5|.
CASSQDRGSSGLETQYF
TGTGCCAGCAGCCAAGATAGGGGCTCGAGCGGGCTAGAGACCCAGTACTTC
>TRBV11-2|.|TRBJ2-1|TRBD2
CASSTTSGGSYNEQFF
TGTGCCAGCAGCACTACTAGCGGAGGTTCCTACAATGAGCAGTTCTTC
>TRBV19|.|TRBJ1-5|.
CASSWSLGNQPQHF
TGTGCCAGTAGTTGGTCCTTGGGAAATCAGCCCCAGCATTTT
>TRBV7-2|.|TRBJ2-2|TRBD2
CASSLVAGNTGELFF
TGTGCCAGCAGCTTAGTAGCGGGTAACACCGGGGAGCTGTTTTTT
>TRBV12-3/TRBV12-4|.|TRBJ2-1|.
CASSPQNEQFF
TGTGCCAGCAGTCCCCAGAATGAGCAGTTCTTC
>TRBV7-2|.|TRBJ2-1|TRBD2
CASRKVGAGGAWDKQFF
TGTGCCAGCAGGAAGGTGGGAGCGGGAGGCGCCTGGGACAAGCAGTTCTTC
>TRBV28|.|TRBJ2-3|.
CASSLDAGGRDTQYF
TGTGCCAGCAGCCTCGACGCCGGGGGACGAGATACGCAGTATTTT
>TRBV27|.|TRBJ2-1|.
CASSFTGAGGNEQFF
TGTGCCAGCAGTTTCACAGGGGCGGGAGGCAATGAGCAGTTCTTC
>TRBV5-4|.|TRBJ1-1|.
CASSLETGFNTEAFF
TGTGCCAGCAGCTTGGAAACGGGTTTTAACACTGAAGCTTTCTTT
>TRBV5-1|.|TRBJ1-1|.
CASSLLGVADTEAFF
TGCGCCAGCAGCTTGCTCGGGGTGGCGGACACTGAAGCTTTCTTT
>TRBV2|.|TRBJ1-6|.
CASRRQGFLDSPLHF
TGTGCCAGCCGACGGCAGGGGTTTTTAGATTCACCCCTCCACTTT
>TRBV3-1/TRBV3-2|.|TRBJ2-7|TRBD2
CASKDSTGGLYELYF
TGTGCCAGCAAGGATTCAACGGGAGGGCTTTACGAGCTGTACTTC
>TRBV19|.|TRBJ1-2|.
CASSPAGARGYTF
TGTGCCAGTAGCCCCGCGGGGGCGCGTGGCTACACCTTC
>TRBV5-1|.|TRBJ2-3|TRBD2
CASSLARGGGAVTDTQYF
TGCGCCAGCAGCTTGGCCCGTGGCGGGGGGGCCGTCACAGATACGCAGTATTTT
>TRBV6-2/TRBV6-3|.|TRBJ1-1|.
CASIPMTASNTEAFF
TGTGCCAGCATCCCAATGACGGCCTCGAACACTGAAGCTTTCTTT
>TRBV5-1|.|TRBJ1-4|TRBD1
CASSPGQGNEKLFF
TGCGCCAGCAGCCCGGGACAGGGTAATGAAAAACTGTTTTTT
>TRBV6-6|.|TRBJ1-3|.
CASSEGISGNTIYF
TGTGCCAGCAGCGAGGGAATCTCTGGAAACACCATATATTTT
>TRBV23-1|.|TRBJ1-4|.
CASSPRGRTLTGEKLFF
TGCGCCAGCAGTCCCAGGGGACGGACCCTAACGGGGGAAAAACTGTTTTTT
>TRBV28|.|TRBJ2-3|.
CASSQIGPVDTQYF
TGTGCCAGCAGCCAAATAGGACCCGTAGATACGCAGTATTTT
>TRBV19|.|TRBJ1-4|TRBD1
CASSTQGKAEKLFF
TGTGCCAGTAGTACACAGGGGAAGGCTGAAAAACTGTTTTTT
>TRBV28|once|TRBJ1-2|TRBD1
CASKPGQRSEGGYTF
TGTGCCAGTAAACCGGGACAGAGGTCTGAGGGTGGCTACACCTTC
>TRBV5-1|.|TRBJ2-7|TRBD2
CASSSRGDYEQYF
TGCGCCAGCAGCTCACGGGGGGACTACGAGCAGTACTTC
>TRBV14|.|TRBJ1-3|.
CASSKGGSGNTIYF
TGTGCCAGCAGTAAAGGGGGGAGTGGAAACACCATATATTTT
>TRBV12-5|.|TRBJ1-2|.
CASGLAYRVFYSYGYTF
TGTGCTAGTGGTTTGGCATACAGGGTCTTTTATTCCTATGGCTACACCTTC
>TRBV24-1|once|TRBJ2-7|TRBD1
CATSETITGGEDYEQYF
TGTGCCACCAGTGAAACTATTACAGGGGGCGAAGACTACGAGCAGTACTTC
>TRBV30|.|TRBJ2-2|TRBD2
CAWKTAGITGELFF
TGTGCCTGGAAAACAGCGGGAATCACCGGGGAGCTGTTTTTT
>TRBV2|once|TRBJ1-1|.
CASNNGEGTEAFF
TGTGCCAGCAACAACGGAGAGGGAACTGAAGCTTTCTTT
>TRBV6-5|.|TRBJ1-1|.
CASSSRALGARAFF
TGTGCCAGCAGTTCCCGGGCCCTTGGGGCCCGAGCTTTCTTT
>TRBV16|.|TRBJ2-5|TRBD2
CASSQLGTAGETQYF
TGTGCCAGCAGCCAATTAGGTACAGCGGGGGAGACCCAGTACTTC
>TRBV11-1|once|TRBJ1-2|.
CASSSDQGYGYTF
TGTGCCAGCAGTTCCGATCAGGGGTATGGCTACACCTTC
>TRBV5-1|.|TRBJ1-2|.
CASSLERDQDYTF
TGCGCCAGCAGCTTAGAAAGGGACCAGGACTACACCTTC
>TRBV9|.|TRBJ2-6|.
CASSPPGGANVLTF
TGTGCCAGCAGCCCCCCCGGGGGGGCCAACGTCCTGACTTTC
>TRBV5-5|.|TRBJ2-7|.
CASSRGSITSYEQYF
TGTGCCAGCAGCAGGGGCAGTATTACTTCCTACGAGCAGTACTTC
>TRBV5-1|.|TRBJ1-1|.
CASSLAPDDTEAFF
TGCGCCAGCAGCTTGGCCCCAGACGACACTGAAGCTTTCTTT
>TRBV7-8|.|TRBJ1-1|TRBD1
CASSVWDRKRDTEAFF
TGTGCCAGCAGCGTTTGGGACAGAAAAAGGGACACTGAAGCTTTCTTT
>TRBV2|.|TRBJ1-2|.
CASSEPNYGYTF
TGTGCCAGCAGTGAACCTAACTATGGCTACACCTTC
>TRBV28|.|TRBJ2-7|TRBD1
CASSGGQGGEQYF
TGTGCCAGCAGTGGGGGACAGGGCGGGGAGCAGTACTTC
>TRBV10-1|.|TRBJ1-4|TRBD1
CASSQGAHRPAANEKLFF
TGCGCCAGCTCGCAGGGGGCCCACCGACCCGCCGCTAATGAAAAACTGTTTTTT
>TRBV27|few|TRBJ2-7|.
CASSPLPDLYEQYF
TGTGCCAGCAGTCCACTACCGGATCTCTACGAGCAGTACTTC
>TRBV7-2|.|TRBJ2-1|.
CASSISSTEQFF
TGTGCCAGCAGCATCTCCAGCACTGAGCAGTTCTTC